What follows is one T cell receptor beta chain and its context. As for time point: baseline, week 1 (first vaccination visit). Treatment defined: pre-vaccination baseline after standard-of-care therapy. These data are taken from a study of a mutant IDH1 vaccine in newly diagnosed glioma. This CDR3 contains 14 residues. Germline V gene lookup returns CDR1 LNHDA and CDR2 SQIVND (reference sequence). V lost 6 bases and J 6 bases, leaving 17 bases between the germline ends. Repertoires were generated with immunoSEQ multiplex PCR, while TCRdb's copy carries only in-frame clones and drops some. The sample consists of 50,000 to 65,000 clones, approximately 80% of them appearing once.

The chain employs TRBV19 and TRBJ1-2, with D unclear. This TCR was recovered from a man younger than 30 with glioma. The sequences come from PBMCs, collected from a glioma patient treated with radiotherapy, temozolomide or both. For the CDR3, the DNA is TGTGCCAGTAGCGCTTCCCGGGGTCGGAATGGCTACACCTTC. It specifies CASSASRGRNGYTF.